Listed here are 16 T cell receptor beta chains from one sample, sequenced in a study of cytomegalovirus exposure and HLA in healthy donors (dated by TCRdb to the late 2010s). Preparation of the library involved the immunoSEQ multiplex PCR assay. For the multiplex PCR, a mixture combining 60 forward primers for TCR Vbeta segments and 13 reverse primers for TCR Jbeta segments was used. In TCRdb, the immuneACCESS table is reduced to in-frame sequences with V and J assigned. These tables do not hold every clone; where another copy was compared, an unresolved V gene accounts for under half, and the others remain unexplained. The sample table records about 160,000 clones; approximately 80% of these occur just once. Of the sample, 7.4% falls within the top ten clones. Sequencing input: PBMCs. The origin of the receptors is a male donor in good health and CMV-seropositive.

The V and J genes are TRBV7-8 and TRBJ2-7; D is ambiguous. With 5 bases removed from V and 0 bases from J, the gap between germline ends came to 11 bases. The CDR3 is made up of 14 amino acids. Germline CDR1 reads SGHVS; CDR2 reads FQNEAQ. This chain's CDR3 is CASSQLLGSYEQYF. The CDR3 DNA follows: TGTGCCAGCAGCCAACTTCTCGGCTCCTACGAGCAGTACTTC.

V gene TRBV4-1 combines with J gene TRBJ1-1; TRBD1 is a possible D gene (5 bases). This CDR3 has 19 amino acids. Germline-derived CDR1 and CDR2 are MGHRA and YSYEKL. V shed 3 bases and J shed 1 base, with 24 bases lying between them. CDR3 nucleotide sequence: TGCGCCAGCAGCCAGTGGCAGGGTGATGAGTCGCGACGGAACACTGAAGCTTTCTTT. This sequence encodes CASSQWQGDESRRNTEAFF.

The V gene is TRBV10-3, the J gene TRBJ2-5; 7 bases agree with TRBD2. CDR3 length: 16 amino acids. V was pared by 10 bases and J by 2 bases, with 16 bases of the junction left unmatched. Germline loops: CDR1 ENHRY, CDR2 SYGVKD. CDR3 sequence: CASSVEGGLVQETQYF. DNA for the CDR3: TGTGCCAGCTCAGTAGAAGGCGGACTAGTACAAGAGACCCAGTACTTC.

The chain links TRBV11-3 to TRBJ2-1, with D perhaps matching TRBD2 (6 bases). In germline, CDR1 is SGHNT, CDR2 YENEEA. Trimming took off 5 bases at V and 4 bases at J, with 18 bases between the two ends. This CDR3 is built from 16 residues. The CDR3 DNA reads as TGTGCCAGCAGCCCAGGAATAGGGAGGTCTTACAATGAGCAGTTCTTC. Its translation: CASSPGIGRSYNEQFF.

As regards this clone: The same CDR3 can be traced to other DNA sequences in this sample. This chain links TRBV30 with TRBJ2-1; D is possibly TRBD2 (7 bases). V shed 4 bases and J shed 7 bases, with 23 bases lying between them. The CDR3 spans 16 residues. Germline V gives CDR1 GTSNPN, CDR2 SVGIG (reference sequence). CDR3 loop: CAWNRVAGAPTNEQFF. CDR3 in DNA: TGTGCCTGGAATCGAGTGGCGGGGGCGCCCACAAATGAGCAGTTCTTC.

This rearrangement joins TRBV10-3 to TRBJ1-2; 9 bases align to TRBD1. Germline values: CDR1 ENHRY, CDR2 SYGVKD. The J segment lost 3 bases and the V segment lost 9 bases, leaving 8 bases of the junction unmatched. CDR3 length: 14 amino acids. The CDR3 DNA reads TGTGCCATGAGAGCCACAGGGGGCGACTATGGCTACACCTTC. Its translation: CAMRATGGDYGYTF.

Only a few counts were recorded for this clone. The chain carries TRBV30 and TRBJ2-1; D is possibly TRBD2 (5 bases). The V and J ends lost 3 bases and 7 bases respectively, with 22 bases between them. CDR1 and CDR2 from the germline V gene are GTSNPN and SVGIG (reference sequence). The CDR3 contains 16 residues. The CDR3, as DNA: TGTGCCTGGAGCCGTCTTAGGGCTGGCCCGGGGAATGAGCAGTTCTTC. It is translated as CAWSRLRAGPGNEQFF.

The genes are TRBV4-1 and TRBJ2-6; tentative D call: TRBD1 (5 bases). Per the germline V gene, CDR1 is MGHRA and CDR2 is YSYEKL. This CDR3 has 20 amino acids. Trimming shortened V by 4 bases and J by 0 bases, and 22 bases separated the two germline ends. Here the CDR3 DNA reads TGCGCCAGCAGCCCGGGCCGAGGCCGAAGGACACTCTCTGGGGCCAACGTCCTGACTTTC. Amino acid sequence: CASSPGRGRRTLSGANVLTF.

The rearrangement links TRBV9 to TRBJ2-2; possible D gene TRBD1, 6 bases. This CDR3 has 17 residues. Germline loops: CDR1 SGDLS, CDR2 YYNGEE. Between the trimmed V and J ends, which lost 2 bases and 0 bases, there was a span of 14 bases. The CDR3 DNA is TGTGCCAGCAGCGTGCCAGGGACATACGCGAACACCGGGGAGCTGTTTTTT. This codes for CASSVPGTYANTGELFF.

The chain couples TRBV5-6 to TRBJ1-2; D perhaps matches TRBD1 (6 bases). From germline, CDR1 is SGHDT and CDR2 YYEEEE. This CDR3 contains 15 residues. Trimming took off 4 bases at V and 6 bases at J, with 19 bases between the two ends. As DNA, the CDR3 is TGTGCCAGCAGCCTAGGAGAACAGGGTTGGGATGGCTACACCTTC. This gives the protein CASSLGEQGWDGYTF.

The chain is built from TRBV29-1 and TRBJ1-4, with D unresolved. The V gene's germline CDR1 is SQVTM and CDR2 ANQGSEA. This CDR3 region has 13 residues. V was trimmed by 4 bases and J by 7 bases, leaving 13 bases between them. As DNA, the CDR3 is TGCAGCGTTGCATCCGGGTCGGGTGAAAAACTGTTTTTT. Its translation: CSVASGSGEKLFF.

CDR3 coding DNA: TGCGCCAGCAGCCAAGATGAGTCTCGGACACAGTTCTTC. This translates into CASSQDESRTQFF. The chain has TRBV4-1 and TRBJ2-1; D is perhaps TRBD1 (5 bases). Trimming removed 0 bases at V and 13 bases at J, with 13 bases between. Germline values: CDR1 MGHRA, CDR2 YSYEKL. The CDR3 extends over 13 amino acids.

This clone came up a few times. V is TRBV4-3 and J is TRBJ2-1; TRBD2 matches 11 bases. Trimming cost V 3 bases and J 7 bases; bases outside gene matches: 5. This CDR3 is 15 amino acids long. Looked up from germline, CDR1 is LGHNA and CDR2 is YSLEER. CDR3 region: CASSQSLAGVNEQFF. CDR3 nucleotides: TGCGCCAGCAGCCAGTCACTAGCGGGGGTAAATGAGCAGTTCTTC.

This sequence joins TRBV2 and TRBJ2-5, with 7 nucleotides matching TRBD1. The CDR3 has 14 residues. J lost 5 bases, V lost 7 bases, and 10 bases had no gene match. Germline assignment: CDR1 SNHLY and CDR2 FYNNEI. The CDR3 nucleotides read TGTGCCAGCATTCTCAGGGGGAGCATCGAGACCCAGTACTTC. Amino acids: CASILRGSIETQYF.

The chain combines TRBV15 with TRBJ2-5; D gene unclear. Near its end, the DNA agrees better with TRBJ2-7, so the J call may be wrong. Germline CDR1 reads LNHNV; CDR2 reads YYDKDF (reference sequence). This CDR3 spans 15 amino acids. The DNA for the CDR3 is TGTGCCACCAGCAGATCCCGGTATCGATCCTACGAGCAGTACTTC. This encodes CATSRSRYRSYEQYF.

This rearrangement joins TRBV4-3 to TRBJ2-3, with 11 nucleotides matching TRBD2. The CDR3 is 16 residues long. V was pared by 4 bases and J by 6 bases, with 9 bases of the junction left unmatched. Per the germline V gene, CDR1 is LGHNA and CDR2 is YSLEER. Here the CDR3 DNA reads TGCGCCAGCAGCCCGGGACTAGCGGTGGGGGGGGATACGCAGTATTTT. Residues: CASSPGLAVGGDTQYF.